The rows below give T cell receptor beta chains drawn from one sample of a study of shared clonotypes between healthy human individuals. Libraries were prepared by immunoSEQ multiplex PCR; TCRdb keeps only in-frame clonotypes and omits some of them. The top ten clones hold more than 1.5% of a sample with a few million clones, just under 95% of them seen once. Sequenced: naive CD8+ T cells from PBMCs. These receptors originate from a man between 18 and 29 years old in good health. Some clones in this sample may be carry-over from other donors' samples. CDR3s include the opening cysteine and the closing phenylalanine or tryptophan. Fields, in order: J gene, D gene, V gene, clone size, CDR3 DNA, CDR3 protein. D genes are given only for firm matches. Not all rows give a size; the values are once, few, many and, for expanded clones, a class.

>TRBJ1-3|NA|TRBV19|NA
TGTGCCAGTAGTCTCCCCCGCCGCTCTGGAAACACCATATATTTT
CASSLPRRSGNTIYF
>TRBJ2-7|NA|TRBV28|once
TGTGCCAGCAGTACATTCCGGGACAGGGTGACTAGCGCAGGATACGAGCAGTACTTC
CASSTFRDRVTSAGYEQYF
>TRBJ2-7|NA|TRBV4-1|NA
TGCGCCAGCAGCCCAGGGACGTCGGTGGGGTCCTACGAGCAGTACTTC
CASSPGTSVGSYEQYF
>TRBJ2-4|NA|TRBV6-1|NA
TGTGCCAGCAGTGATTTCGCAGGGGTGGTCAAAAACATTCAGTACTTC
CASSDFAGVVKNIQYF
>TRBJ2-2|NA|TRBV27|NA
TGTGCCAGCAGTTTACGGCCTCAAGGGCCCAACGGGGAGCTGTTTTTT
CASSLRPQGPNGELFF
>TRBJ1-2|TRBD1|TRBV7-9|NA
TGTGCCAGCAGCCCGACCCTCCGGGACAGTATGAACTATGGCTACACCTTC
CASSPTLRDSMNYGYTF
>TRBJ2-2|NA|TRBV12-2|NA
TGTGCAAGTCGCTTAGCGGGGCGCCCCCCGAACACCGGGGAGCTGTTTTTT
CASRLAGRPPNTGELFF
>TRBJ1-1|NA|TRBV7-9|NA
TGTGCCAGCAGCTCGGGCGGGTCTGAAGCTTTCTTT
CASSSGGSEAFF
>TRBJ2-7|TRBD1|TRBV11-1|NA
TGTGCCAGCAGCTTAGGGGGGACAGCCTCCTACGAGCAGTACTTC
CASSLGGTASYEQYF
>TRBJ1-2|NA|TRBV6-4|NA
TGTGCCAGCAGTGACCAAGGGCACGGCTACACCTTC
CASSDQGHGYTF
>TRBJ2-5|TRBD2|TRBV7-8|NA
TGTGCCAGCAGCCTTAGCTACCGGGAGGAAGAGACCCAGTACTTC
CASSLSYREEETQYF
>TRBJ2-3|NA|TRBV7-8|NA
TGTGCCAGCAGCCAAGGGGGAGGGTACGTGTCAGATACGCAGTATTTT
CASSQGGGYVSDTQYF
>TRBJ1-1|NA|TRBV27|few
TGTGCCAGCAGCCGGACACCTGACACTGAAGCTTTCTTT
CASSRTPDTEAFF
>TRBJ1-1|TRBD1|TRBV6-6|NA
TGTGCCAGCAGTTCCCCCGGAGGGGGCGCCCATGAAGCTTTCTTT
CASSSPGGGAHEAFF
>TRBJ1-1|NA|TRBV7-9|once
TGTGCCAGCAGCCCTATCCAGGGGAACACTGAAGCTTTCTTT
CASSPIQGNTEAFF
>TRBJ2-3|NA|TRBV28|NA
TGTGCCAGCAGTTTATGGGGCAGCCTGGTTGATACGCAGTATTTT
CASSLWGSLVDTQYF
>TRBJ2-1|TRBD1|TRBV28|NA
TGTGCCAGCAGGCCCCAGGGGGTATGGAACAATGAGCAGTTCTTC
CASRPQGVWNNEQFF
>TRBJ1-1|NA|TRBV30|NA
TGTGCCTGGAGTGTACTCAAGAGGTTTGACCGGTACACTGAAGCTTTCTTT
CAWSVLKRFDRYTEAFF
>TRBJ2-5|NA|TRBV19|NA
TGTGCCAGTAGTATCCGCCCCATGGGGGCGCGAGAGACCCAGTACTTC
CASSIRPMGARETQYF
>TRBJ2-1|TRBD2|TRBV28|once
TGTGCCAGCAGCACCCTCGACGGGCGGGAGGGTTATGATGAGCAGTTCTTC
CASSTLDGREGYDEQFF
>TRBJ1-2|NA|TRBV6-5|few
TGTGCCAGCAGTTACGGGGGGAACTATGGCTACACCTTC
CASSYGGNYGYTF
>TRBJ1-4|TRBD1|TRBV9|few
TGTGCCAGCAGCGGGGAGACAGGGCATGGAATTGAAAAACTGTTTTTT
CASSGETGHGIEKLFF
>TRBJ2-1|TRBD1|TRBV19|NA
TGTGCCAGTAGCGCAAGGGGACAGGGAGTCGGCAATGAGCAGTTCTTC
CASSARGQGVGNEQFF
>TRBJ1-5|NA|TRBV30|few
TGTGCCTGGAGGGACAGAGTTCATAGCAATCAGCCCCAGCATTTT
CAWRDRVHSNQPQHF
>TRBJ1-1|NA|TRBV6-1|once
TGTGCCAGCAGTGACCCCCATAGGGGATCCACTGAAGCTTTCTTT
CASSDPHRGSTEAFF
>TRBJ1-1|NA|TRBV9|NA
TGTGCCAGCAGCGTACAAAGGGCAGACACTGAAGCTTTCTTT
CASSVQRADTEAFF
>TRBJ1-2|TRBD1|TRBV10-3|NA
TGTGCCATCAGCCCGGGACAGGTTTCTAACTATGGCTACACCTTC
CAISPGQVSNYGYTF
>TRBJ2-7|NA|TRBV30|NA
TGTGCCTGCAACCGGGGGGCCGAGCAGTACTTC
CACNRGAEQYF
>TRBJ2-7|TRBD2|TRBV5-6|NA
TGTGCCAGCAGCTTGGGGGCTAGCGGGAGCGACGAGCAGTACTTC
CASSLGASGSDEQYF
>TRBJ1-2|NA|TRBV4-1|NA
TGCGCCAGCAGCCAAGATCTGATGGGATCGGCAGCCTATGGCTACACCTTC
CASSQDLMGSAAYGYTF
>TRBJ1-2|TRBD1|TRBV7-9|NA
TGTGCCAGCAGCTCAACAGGGACAGCCACCATTCCCTATGGCTACACCTTC
CASSSTGTATIPYGYTF
>TRBJ1-4|NA|TRBV27|once
TGTGCCAGCAGTTTATCCTCTCAGGGAGTTGCAACTAATGAAAAACTGTTTTTT
CASSLSSQGVATNEKLFF
>TRBJ2-7|TRBD2|TRBV27|NA
TGTGCCAGCCTAGCGGGAGTTCCCGCCGAGCAGTACTTC
CASLAGVPAEQYF
>TRBJ1-3|NA|TRBV5-1|NA
TGCGCCAGCAGTGAACGGGGGTCTGGAAACACCATATATTTT
CASSERGSGNTIYF
>TRBJ1-2|NA|TRBV6-5|once
TGTGCCAGCAGTTACCTATTAGGGGGGCGTAACTATGGCTACACCTTC
CASSYLLGGRNYGYTF
>TRBJ2-2|NA|TRBV7-6|NA
TGTGCCAGCACCGACCCTAGGTGGCCCGGGGAGCTGTTTTTT
CASTDPRWPGELFF
>TRBJ1-2|NA|TRBV7-9|NA
TGTGCCAGCAGCTTTGAACCTGGGTATGGCTACACCTTC
CASSFEPGYGYTF
>TRBJ1-2|TRBD1|TRBV6-5|NA
TGTGCCAGCAGTGTCAGGGGGGGGGAAGGCTATGGCTACACCTTC
CASSVRGGEGYGYTF
>TRBJ2-7|TRBD2|TRBV28|NA
TGTGCCAGCAGCCCGCGGGGGGCGTACGAGCAGTACTTC
CASSPRGAYEQYF
>TRBJ2-3|NA|TRBV7-9|NA
TGTGCCAGCAGCCCACATTGGGACGGCAGCACAGATACGCAGTATTTT
CASSPHWDGSTDTQYF
>TRBJ1-2|NA|TRBV19|NA
TGTGCCAGTAGTAGCCTGGGAGACCTAGAGTACTATGGCTACACCTTC
CASSSLGDLEYYGYTF
>TRBJ1-1|NA|TRBV28|NA
TGTGCCAGCAGCTTGACTCCGAACACTGAAGCTTTCTTT
CASSLTPNTEAFF
>TRBJ1-1|NA|TRBV27|NA
TGTGCCAGCAGAACGTACAGGGAAGGGAACACTGAAGCTTTCTTT
CASRTYREGNTEAFF
>TRBJ2-7|TRBD1|TRBV7-9|once
TGTGCCAGCAGCTCCGGGACAGACTCCTACGAGCAGTACTTC
CASSSGTDSYEQYF
>TRBJ1-2|TRBD1|TRBV29-1|NA
TGCAGCGTTGAAAAACCCGGGACAGGGGGTTTTGGCTACACCTTC
CSVEKPGTGGFGYTF
>TRBJ2-7|NA|TRBV7-2|NA
TGTGCCAGCAGCTTAAGGCCTCTTAACTACGAGCAGTACTTC
CASSLRPLNYEQYF
>TRBJ1-4|NA|TRBV19|NA
TGTGCCAGTAGTATGGGCGGTGAAAAACTGTTTTTT
CASSMGGEKLFF
>TRBJ1-1|NA|TRBV9|NA
TGTGCCAGCAGCCGCGGAGACTCCAACACTGAAGCTTTCTTT
CASSRGDSNTEAFF
>TRBJ2-1|NA|TRBV29-1|NA
TGCAGCGTTGAAGATACACACAATGAGCAGTTCTTC
CSVEDTHNEQFF
>TRBJ2-1|TRBD2|TRBV28|NA
TGTGCCAGCAAATTGAACCGCGGGGCGGGAGCCTACAATGAGCAGTTCTTC
CASKLNRGAGAYNEQFF
>TRBJ1-4|TRBD1|TRBV7-9|NA
TGTGCCAGCAGCTTAGCACAGCGGGACAGGGAAGAACTGTTTTTT
CASSLAQRDREELFF
>TRBJ2-1|TRBD2|TRBV9|NA
TGTGCCAGCAGCGTAGCTTCTAGCGGGAGCTACAATGAGCAGTTCTTC
CASSVASSGSYNEQFF
>TRBJ2-7|TRBD2|TRBV27|NA
TGTGCCAGCAGGGGACTAGCGGGTCAATACGAGCAGTACTTC
CASRGLAGQYEQYF
>TRBJ1-1|TRBD1|TRBV10-1|NA
TGCGCCAGCAGTGGCAGGGGGTCCAACACTGAAGCTTTCTTT
CASSGRGSNTEAFF
>TRBJ1-2|NA|TRBV27|NA
TGTGCCAGCAGTGCGGGGGGTGGCTACACCTTC
CASSAGGGYTF
>TRBJ2-2|NA|TRBV7-9|NA
TGTGCCAGCAGCTTAGCCCCGGGGGCGAACACCGGGGAGCTGTTTTTT
CASSLAPGANTGELFF
>TRBJ2-1|TRBD2|TRBV2|NA
TGTGCCAGCAGTGAAGCCCCTAGCGGGGTCAATGAGCAGTTCTTC
CASSEAPSGVNEQFF
>TRBJ2-7|TRBD2|TRBV4-3|NA
TGCGCCAGCAGCCAGGGACTAGCGGGAGGGCCGGACGAGCAGTACTTC
CASSQGLAGGPDEQYF